This T cell receptor (beta chain) originates from a study of T cells in Graves' hyperthyroidism and ophthalmopathy. Study-wide results and limits: With a median lead of approximately 6 months before onset, the model predicted ophthalmopathy. The authors' 13 V-J model separated ophthalmopathy from stable hyperthyroidism.

The CDR3 extends over 15 amino acids. Germline lookup yields CDR1 KGHSY and CDR2 FQNENV. V lost 6 bases to trimming and J lost 2 bases; unmatched junction nucleotides: 4. Authors of the study amplified TCR beta CDR3 regions from RNA transcripts. The HTBI primer set served for first-round RT-PCR of the TCR CDR3. One entry per CDR3 protein results from TCRdb running MiXCR on the multiplex PCR reads. The sample contains approximately 600,000 distinct CDR3 sequences, roughly 15% of which appear only once. In its sample, this clonotype was seen many times. Its specificity is not known. Patients having uncontrolled infection, another autoimmune disease, pregnancy or lactation were not included.

The sequence came from a woman in her thirties or forties with Graves' ophthalmopathy. The chain links TRBV16 to TRBJ2-6; 7 nucleotides match TRBD1. Sequenced sample: blood. CDR3 region: CASRRTGAGANVLTF. CDR3 in DNA: TGTGCCAGCAGACGAACAGGGGCTGGGGCCAACGTCCTGACTTTC.